This entry features one T cell receptor (beta chain) sequence. The sample originates from a study of blood T cell repertoires in COVID-19. About the research overall: Specimens from acute and convalescent COVID-19 originated in the United States, Italy and Spain.

Per germline, CDR1 SGDLS and CDR2 YYNGEE. The CDR3 extends over 12 amino acids. The V end was cut by 4 bases, the J end by 7 bases, with 8 bases between. The repertoire was sequenced with immunoSEQ multiplex PCR; TCRdb's copy has only in-frame clones and lacks some. The table shows 200,000 to 250,000 clones, with 70% to 90% occurring only once. This receptor was obtained from a woman aged 40 to 50 with acute COVID-19. V gene TRBV9 combines with J gene TRBJ2-2; D might be TRBD2 (5 bases). Material for sequencing was PBMCs or T cells enriched from blood (not recorded which). CDR3 DNA sequence: TGTGCCAGCAGCCCAGCGGACGGGGAGCTGTTTTTT. As protein: CASSPADGELFF.